The TCR beta chain described here comes from a study of T-cell reconstitution after alpha-beta-depleted transplantation in children. The CDR3 runs 15 residues. After removal of 4 bases from V and 4 bases from J, the junction contained 9 bases not matched to a gene. Germline V gives CDR1 SGHRS, CDR2 YFSETQ. The library targeted TCRbeta and was prepared with unique molecular identifiers. TCRdb ran MiXCR on the PCR reads and lists one entry per CDR3 protein. Among about 980,000 distinct CDR3 sequences, about 29% were seen once, and the ten largest hold more than 25%. Regarding the study as a whole: The origin of alpha-beta T cells about two months after transplant was reportedly several hundred expanded graft clones. One year after transplant, T-cell counts and diversity came mostly from newly produced T cells.

About this clonotype: Antigen: not known.

The V gene is TRBV5-1, the J gene TRBJ2-5; 8 nucleotides match TRBD2. The receptor was isolated from a boy in the first two years of life who had a stem cell transplant for SCID, so the T cells may come from the graft donor. This specimen consisted of PBMCs, mostly from graft donor cells, obtained 360 days after TCRalphabeta/CD19-depleted stem cell transplant. The CDR3 region has the DNA TGCGCCAGCAGCCTCTCTGGACTAGCCCCAGAGACCCAGTACTTC. This gives the protein CASSLSGLAPETQYF.